Listed below are T cell receptor beta chains from one sample, sequenced in a study of blood T cell repertoires in COVID-19. Produced via immunoSEQ multiplex PCR; TCRdb's table is partial and in-frame only. This table has tens of thousands of clones, roughly 80% appearing once. The source material was peripheral blood. The receptors derive from a human donor in a cohort sampled during active COVID-19. Each CDR3 is given with its conserved first and last residue. Each record gives: D gene, J gene, V gene, clone size, CDR3 DNA, CDR3 protein. D genes are given only for firm matches. Expanded clones get a size class; other rows say once, few or many, or leave the size out.

>-|TRBJ2-3|TRBV6-4|once
TGTGCCAGCAGTGCTGAGGGCGGGAGCACAGATACGCAGTATTTT
CASSAEGGSTDTQYF
>TRBD1|TRBJ1-6|TRBV6-2/TRBV6-3|-
TGTGCCAGCAGCGACAGGGGCCTCTATAATTCACCCCTCCACTTT
CASSDRGLYNSPLHF
>-|TRBJ1-2|TRBV4-2|-
TGTGCCAGCAGCCAACCCCTACAGGGAGGGGGAGGCTACACCTTC
CASSQPLQGGGGYTF
>-|TRBJ1-2|TRBV3-1/TRBV3-2|-
TGTGCCAGCAGCCAAGGGGTAGGGCGGGATGGCTACACCTTC
CASSQGVGRDGYTF
>-|TRBJ2-3|TRBV4-3|-
TGCGCCAGCAGCCAAGAAGCGTTCCGGGGGGCTAGCACAGATACGCAGTATTTT
CASSQEAFRGASTDTQYF
>TRBD1|TRBJ2-3|TRBV7-3|once
TGTGCCAGCAGGGAATTGGGACAGGCCCAGGATACGCAGTATTTT
CASRELGQAQDTQYF
>TRBD1|TRBJ1-2|TRBV2|-
TGTGCCAGCAGCCCCCAGGGGGCAGGATATGGCTACACCTTC
CASSPQGAGYGYTF
>-|TRBJ2-7|TRBV5-1|-
TGCGCCAGCAGTCCGACGGAGGGGGCTTACGAGCAGTACTTC
CASSPTEGAYEQYF
>TRBD1|TRBJ2-6|TRBV27|-
TGTGCCAGCAGTTCAGGGGGCTCTGGGGCCAACGTCCTGACTTTC
CASSSGGSGANVLTF
>TRBD1|TRBJ2-3|TRBV19|-
TGTGCCAGTAGTTACAGGGGGCTCAACACAGATACGCAGTATTTT
CASSYRGLNTDTQYF
>-|TRBJ1-2|TRBV27|-
TGTGCCAGCAGTCCCAGGGGTTACGATGGCTACACCTTC
CASSPRGYDGYTF
>TRBD1|TRBJ2-2|TRBV5-1|-
TGCGCCAGCAGCCGACAGGGTACCGGGGAGCTGTTTTTT
CASSRQGTGELFF
>-|TRBJ1-2|TRBV27|-
TGTGCCAGCAGTTTATCCCCAGGATCGGTCGGCTACACCTTC
CASSLSPGSVGYTF
>-|TRBJ1-3|TRBV4-3|-
TGCGCCAGCAGCCAAAGGTACGGTCAGACTCGCTCTGGAAACACCATATATTTT
CASSQRYGQTRSGNTIYF
>-|TRBJ1-3|TRBV5-5|-
TGTGCCAGCAGCTTTGGTGGGGCAGGGCGTAACACCATATATTTT
CASSFGGAGRNTIYF
>TRBD2|TRBJ2-7|TRBV7-2|-
TGTGCCAGCAGCTCCCTCGGGGGGATGATAGGCGAGCAGTACTTC
CASSSLGGMIGEQYF
>TRBD1|TRBJ1-5|TRBV7-2|-
TGTGCCAGCAGCTTAAACAGGGGACGAGGACAGCCCCAGCATTTT
CASSLNRGRGQPQHF
>TRBD1|TRBJ2-1|TRBV6-2/TRBV6-3|-
TGTGCCAGCAGTTTACAGGGGCTCCTCTACAATGAGCAGTTCTTC
CASSLQGLLYNEQFF
>-|TRBJ2-5|TRBV5-4|-
TGTGCCAGCAGCTCGAAGGGTGCGGGGGCCCTACCCCAAGAGACCCAGTACTTC
CASSSKGAGALPQETQYF
>TRBD1|TRBJ2-7|TRBV6-5|once
TGTGCCAGCAGTCCCACCGGGACAGCCTACGAGCAGTACTTC
CASSPTGTAYEQYF
>TRBD1|TRBJ2-1|TRBV5-1|-
TGCGCCAGCAGCTCGCAGGGACAGACAGATTACAATGAGCAGTTCTTC
CASSSQGQTDYNEQFF
>-|TRBJ1-3|TRBV14|-
TGTGCCAGCAGCCAAGATCTAACGGGTCTTGGAAACACCATATATTTT
CASSQDLTGLGNTIYF
>TRBD1|TRBJ2-7|TRBV12-3/TRBV12-4|-
TGTGCCAGCAGTTTTGAGGGCAGGGGGCGCGAGTACTTC
CASSFEGRGREYF
>-|TRBJ1-2|TRBV10-3|-
TGTGCCATCAGTCAACGGACAGATACTGTTAGCTATGGCTACACCTTC
CAISQRTDTVSYGYTF
>TRBD2|TRBJ2-1|TRBV11-2|-
TGTGCCAGCAGCTTCCCTGGCCGGCTAGCGGGGGGGCCGGGGAAGTTCTTC
CASSFPGRLAGGPGKFF
>TRBD1|TRBJ2-1|TRBV28|-
TGTGCCAGCAATCGGAGAGGGGGCTACTACAATGAGCAGTTCTTC
CASNRRGGYYNEQFF
>TRBD1|TRBJ1-1|TRBV28|once
TGTGCCAGCACCATATTCAGGACAGGGATAAAAGCTTTCTTT
CASTIFRTGIKAFF
>-|TRBJ1-1|TRBV3-1/TRBV3-2|-
TGTGCCAGCAGTCCTGGCCCATTATCTGAAGCTTTCTTT
CASSPGPLSEAFF
>-|TRBJ2-1|TRBV12-3/TRBV12-4|-
TGTGCCAGCAGCGCTGGGGCTACAATTGAGCAGTTCTTC
CASSAGATIEQFF
>-|TRBJ1-4|TRBV7-6|-
TGTGCCAGCAGCCCGTTCGGGGAAAAACTGTTTTTT
CASSPFGEKLFF
>TRBD1|TRBJ2-3|TRBV5-4|-
TGTGCCAGCAGCTTGGGACAGGGGGTTGGAGATACGCAGTATTTT
CASSLGQGVGDTQYF
>TRBD2|TRBJ2-3|TRBV7-3|-
TGTGCCAGCAGCTCCGGCGAGGGGCTAGCGGGGGGAGGCACAGATACGCAGTATTTT
CASSSGEGLAGGGTDTQYF
>-|TRBJ1-1|TRBV11-1|-
TGTGCCAGCAGCTCCCCGTGGGGAGGGGCGAAGACTGAAGCTTTCTTT
CASSSPWGGAKTEAFF
>TRBD2|TRBJ2-1|TRBV5-5|-
TGTGCCAGCAGCTTGATCCTAGCGGGGGGGCATAGTGAGCAGTTCTTC
CASSLILAGGHSEQFF
>-|TRBJ2-5|TRBV5-1|-
TGCGCCAGCAGCGCTGGCCCGTTCCAAGAGACCCAGTACTTC
CASSAGPFQETQYF
>TRBD2|TRBJ2-1|TRBV7-9|-
TGTGCCAGCAGCTTCCGACTAGCGGGGGGCATTGATGAGCAGTTCTTC
CASSFRLAGGIDEQFF
>TRBD2|TRBJ2-2|TRBV9|few
TGTGCCAGCAGCGTAGGCGGACTAGCCCGAGGCACCGGGGAGCTGTTTTTT
CASSVGGLARGTGELFF
>-|TRBJ2-3|TRBV25-1|-
TGTGCCAGCAGTGGGACTCGCCCTAGCACAGATACGCAGTATTTT
CASSGTRPSTDTQYF
>TRBD1|TRBJ1-1|TRBV19|once
TGTGCCAGTAGCCCGACAGGGATTAGCGGCACTGAAGCTTTCTTT
CASSPTGISGTEAFF
>-|TRBJ1-4|TRBV5-1|-
TGCGCCAGCAGCTTGGGCACAGGATCCGGTGAAAAACTGTTTTTT
CASSLGTGSGEKLFF
>-|TRBJ2-7|TRBV30|-
TGTGCCTGGAGTGATCTCTCCTACGAGCAGTACTTC
CAWSDLSYEQYF
>TRBD1|TRBJ1-1|TRBV30|-
TGTGCCTGGGGACAGGGTTCAACGAGTACTGAAGCTTTCTTT
CAWGQGSTSTEAFF
>-|TRBJ1-5|TRBV27|few
TGTGCCAGCAGGGCGGGGAATCAGCCCCAGCATTTT
CASRAGNQPQHF
>-|TRBJ1-6|TRBV5-1|-
TGCGCCAGCAGCTTGGGGTGGGAGTCACCCCTCCACTTT
CASSLGWESPLHF
>TRBD1|TRBJ2-1|TRBV7-3|-
TGTGCCAGCAGTTGGACAGGGGGCGATGAGCAGTTCTTC
CASSWTGGDEQFF
>-|TRBJ1-1|TRBV14|-
TGTGCCAGCAGCCACTCGACACATAAAGCTTTCTTT
CASSHSTHKAFF
>-|TRBJ2-7|TRBV27|-
TGTGCCAGCAGTTTGAGCAGGGGGGAGTTATACGAGCAGTACTTC
CASSLSRGELYEQYF
>TRBD1|TRBJ1-4|TRBV28|once
TGTGCCAGCAGTTTATTGGACAGGCAACTGTTTTTT
CASSLLDRQLFF
>TRBD2|TRBJ2-3|TRBV24-1|-
TGTGCCACCAGTGACAAAAAGGGACTAGCGGTAAAGGAAACTAGCACAGATACGCAGTATTTT
CATSDKKGLAVKETSTDTQYF
>-|TRBJ2-7|TRBV5-1|-
TGCGCCAGCAGCTTGGCAGGGGAATACGAGCAGTACTTC
CASSLAGEYEQYF
>-|TRBJ2-7|TRBV5-1|-
TGCGCCAGCAGCTTGGACGGGGTGCCGAGTGGCGAGCAGTACTTC
CASSLDGVPSGEQYF
>-|TRBJ2-5|TRBV29-1|-
TGCAGCGTTGAAGAAACAGACAGCCCTCGTGGGACCCAGTACTTC
CSVEETDSPRGTQYF
>-|TRBJ1-2|TRBV30|-
TGTGCCTGGAGTGAAAACGGGCGCGGGTATGGCTACACCTTC
CAWSENGRGYGYTF